This T cell receptor (beta chain) was captured by sequencing in a study of OX40 agonist ivuxolimab in advanced cancers. Study-wide background: Dose-escalation subjects each had hepatocellular carcinoma, melanoma, renal cell or head and neck cancer.

The CDR3 extends over 14 amino acids. Germline CDR1 reads SNHLY; CDR2 reads FYNNEI. Trimming pared 1 base from V and 3 bases from J, leaving 9 bases between. Generated by immunoSEQ multiplex PCR, the TCRdb table keeps only in-frame clones and is missing some. The table lists about 82,000 clones, around nine tenths of them singletons, with approximately 0.76% in the top ten. The chain joins TRBV2 to TRBJ1-2; no firm D call. This specimen consisted of CD4+ or CD8+ T cells sorted from blood, obtained in a trial of the OX40 agonist ivuxolimab. This TCR came from an adult with an advanced solid tumor such as melanoma, head and neck, liver or kidney cancer. This CDR3 reads CASSEGQLYYGYTF. The CDR3 coding sequence is TGTGCCAGCAGTGAAGGGCAGCTCTACTATGGCTACACCTTC.